This TCR beta chain was profiled in a study of blood T cell repertoires in COVID-19. Turning to the study itself: COVID-19 samples collected from the United States, Italy and Spain covered acute and convalescent phases.

The germline gives CDR1 MNHEY, CDR2 SMNVEV (reference sequence). This CDR3 is 19 amino acids long. The junction had 7 bases not matched to a gene; V was cut back by 0 bases and J by 0 bases. Per the original data handling: Amplified reference gene primers provided the basis for estimating nucleated cell counts. Assay: immunoSEQ multiplex PCR; the TCRdb copy retains only in-frame clones and omits some. The V and J calls and clone size come from that table; D and trimming were worked out from the DNA. The sample lists roughly 170,000 clones; less than 90% were seen once. Sequenced input: peripheral blood. This chain uses TRBV27 with TRBJ2-6; 8 bases map to TRBD1. The receptor's source is a man aged 55 to 70 with acute or convalescent COVID-19. CDR3 region: CASSLSTGEANSGANVLTF. CDR3 DNA: TGTGCCAGCAGTTTATCGACAGGGGAGGCAAACTCTGGGGCCAACGTCCTGACTTTC.